This T cell receptor beta chain was sequenced during a study of Graves' ophthalmopathy and Graves' hyperthyroidism. Diagnosis used clinical symptoms, serum thyroxine, TRAb, thyroid ultrasound and orbital computed tomography. General study results and limits: Blood also contained most of the expanded thyroid clonotypes above 0.001 frequency. The model predicted progression of ophthalmopathy with a sensitivity of more than 60%, and its specificity was 72.22%.

This CDR3 is built from 16 residues. J lost 7 bases, V lost 4 bases, and 13 bases had no gene match. Germline assignment: CDR1 SNHLY and CDR2 FYNNEI. Beta-chain TCR CDR3 regions were amplified from RNA transcripts. HTBI-primed RT-PCR formed the first round, and a multiplex PCR formed the second. TCRdb re-called the multiplex PCR reads through MiXCR, storing one row per CDR3 protein. The table has about 480,000 distinct CDR3 sequences, around 15% seen once. With regard to this clonotype: Its target is unknown.

This TCR came from a woman in her 30s with Graves' ophthalmopathy. The sequenced sample was blood. The chain employs TRBV2 and TRBJ2-7; 10 nucleotides line up with TRBD2. The CDR3 DNA reads TGTGCCAGCAGTGCCTGGGCTAGCGGGGGCTCCGTGGAGCAGTACTTC. Amino acids: CASSAWASGGSVEQYF. The full variable domain, its missing parts supplied by reference TRBV2 and TRBJ2-7, is EPEVTQTPSHQVTQMGQEVILRCVPISNHLYFYWYRQILGQKVEFLVSFYNNEISEKSEIFDDQFSVERPDGSNFTLKIRSTKLEDSAMYFCASSAWASGGSVEQYFGPGTRLTVT.